Listed below are T cell receptor beta chains from one sample, sequenced in a study of radiotherapy plus CTLA-4 blockade in lung cancer. Here immunoSEQ multiplex PCR was the method, and the copy in TCRdb shows in-frame clones only, minus some. The sample includes about 98,000 clones, about 91% of them seen just once. The material sequenced was peripheral blood, taken from a patient treated with radiotherapy plus ipilimumab. The source is a human donor with non-small cell lung cancer that progressed on radiotherapy plus ipilimumab. CDR3s leave out the opening cysteine and the closing phenylalanine or tryptophan.

>TRBV29-1
SAGTTYEQY
>TRBV19
ASSIRTAGGYT
>TRBV6-1
ASTRAGGNNQPQH
>TRBV7-8
ASSLASGGVQMGTQY
>TRBV5-1
ASGEQMNTGELF
>TRBV10-1
ASGTGNTIY
>TRBV4-1
ASSLFREGTDTQY
>TRBV5-6
ASSLGREWLAGGPFMQY
>TRBV30
AWTRLGTPEETQY
>TRBV5-6
ASSHGTGVGNTIY
>TRBV29-1
SVRIPVASSGSPYEQY
>TRBV18
ASSPASGRAREQY
>TRBV11-3
ASSFLAAVYEQY
>TRBV10-2
ASSQGLGVQNYGYT
>TRBV10-2
ASSEAIAGALTDTQY
>TRBV5-6
ASSLQGSLTDTQY
>TRBV11-3
ASSLANERLQETQY
>TRBV6-1
ASSETSGINEQF
>TRBV6-5
ASSVTPDKTEAF
>TRBV4-1
ASSHQLAARELAGYNEQF
>TRBV4-2
ASSRADRTYEQY
>TRBV2
ASRNRGSGYT
>TRBV5-1
ASSPEPDPRANNEQF
>TRBV18
ASSPPGYNEQF
>TRBV9
ASSVGRGVSEKLF
>TRBV19
ASSMLAGGPSSYNEQF
>TRBV30
AWSRGLGMADTQY
>TRBV6-6
ASKVRIRETQY
>TRBV6-5
ASKAQPDSYGYT
>TRBV9
ASSRELGGQAAQH
>TRBV9
ASSVEGSSFYEQF
>TRBV10-1
ASSESGTKETQY
>TRBV5-1
ASSLDASGLWNEQF
>TRBV18
ASSPPGELF
>TRBV7-9
ASSSGLAVGEQY
>TRBV18
ASSALLAGPGDEQY
>TRBV19
ASSIGPTTNEKLF
>TRBV11-3
ASSPGMRLADEQY
>TRBV2
ASRDDRYNEQF